This entry features one T cell receptor (beta chain) sequence. Other nucleotide sequences from this sample produce the same CDR3. Time point here: new active TB diagnosis, blood taken before or within 7 days of starting treatment. The sample comes from a study of T cells in tuberculosis. The germline V gene encodes CDR1 LNHDA and CDR2 SQIVND (reference sequence). Losses at the gene ends were 5 bases for V and 2 bases for J; bases not matched to a gene: 5. The CDR3 consists of 15 residues. Using immunoSEQ multiplex PCR, the repertoire was profiled, and TCRdb retains in-frame clones only, with some absent. The sample yields over 30,000 clones, more than 85% seen once.

This TCR derives from an adult with tuberculosis. V and J are TRBV19 and TRBJ2-7; TRBD2 aligns across 11 bases. Specimen: PBMCs, collected at tuberculosis diagnosis. CDR3 coding DNA: TGTGCCAGTAGTGCTGTAGCGGGGGGGACCTACGAGCAGTACTTC. Amino acids: CASSAVAGGTYEQYF.